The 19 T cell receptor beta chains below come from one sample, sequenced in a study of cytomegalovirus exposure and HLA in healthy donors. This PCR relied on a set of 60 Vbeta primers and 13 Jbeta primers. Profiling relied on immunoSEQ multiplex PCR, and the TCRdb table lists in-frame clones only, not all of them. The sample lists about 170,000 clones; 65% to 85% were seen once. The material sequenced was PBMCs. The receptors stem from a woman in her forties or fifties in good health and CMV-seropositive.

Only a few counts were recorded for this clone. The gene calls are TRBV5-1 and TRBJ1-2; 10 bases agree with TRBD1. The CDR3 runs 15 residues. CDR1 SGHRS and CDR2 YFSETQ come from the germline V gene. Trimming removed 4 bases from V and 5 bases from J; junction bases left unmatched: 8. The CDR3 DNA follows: TGCGCCAGCAGCCCCAGACAGGGGGCGGGGTATGGCTACACCTTC. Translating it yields CASSPRQGAGYGYTF.

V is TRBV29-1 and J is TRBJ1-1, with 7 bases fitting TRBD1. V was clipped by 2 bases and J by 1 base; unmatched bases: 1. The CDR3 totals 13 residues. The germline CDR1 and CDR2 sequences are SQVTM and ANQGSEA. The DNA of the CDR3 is TGCAGCGTTGAAAACAGGGGGAACACTGAAGCTTTCTTT. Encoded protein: CSVENRGNTEAFF. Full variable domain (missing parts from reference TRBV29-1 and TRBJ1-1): SAVISQKPSRDICQRGTSLTIQCQVDSQVTMMFWYRQQPGQSLTLIATANQGSEATYESGFVIDKFPISRPNLTFSTLTVSNMSPEDSSIYLCSVENRGNTEAFFGQGTRLTVV.

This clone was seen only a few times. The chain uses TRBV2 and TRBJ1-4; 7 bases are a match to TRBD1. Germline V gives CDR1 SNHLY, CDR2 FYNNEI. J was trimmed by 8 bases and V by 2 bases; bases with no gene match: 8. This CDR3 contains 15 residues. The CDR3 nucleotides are TGTGCCAGCAGTGAACAAGGGGGCTTCGGAGAAAAACTGTTTTTT. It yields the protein CASSEQGGFGEKLFF.

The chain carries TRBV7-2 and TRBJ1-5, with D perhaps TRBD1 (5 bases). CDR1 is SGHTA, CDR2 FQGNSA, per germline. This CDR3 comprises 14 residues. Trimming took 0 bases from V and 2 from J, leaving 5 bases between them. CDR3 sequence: CASSLAGGNQPQHF. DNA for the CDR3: TGTGCCAGCAGCTTAGCAGGGGGCAATCAGCCCCAGCATTTT.

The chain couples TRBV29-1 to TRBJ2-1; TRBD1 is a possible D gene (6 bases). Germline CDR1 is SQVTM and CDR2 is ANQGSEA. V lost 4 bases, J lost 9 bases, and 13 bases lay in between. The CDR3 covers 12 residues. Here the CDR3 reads CSVAGAWGEQFF. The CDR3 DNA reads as TGCAGCGTTGCAGGGGCCTGGGGTGAGCAGTTCTTC.

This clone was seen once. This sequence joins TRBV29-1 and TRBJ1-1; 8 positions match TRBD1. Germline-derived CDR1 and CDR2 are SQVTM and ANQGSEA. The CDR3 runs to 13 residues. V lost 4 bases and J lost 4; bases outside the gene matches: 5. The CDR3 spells CSVGQGAFTEAFF. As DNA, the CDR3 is TGCAGCGTTGGGCAGGGGGCTTTCACTGAAGCTTTCTTT. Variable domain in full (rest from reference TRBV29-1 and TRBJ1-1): SAVISQKPSRDICQRGTSLTIQCQVDSQVTMMFWYRQQPGQSLTLIATANQGSEATYESGFVIDKFPISRPNLTFSTLTVSNMSPEDSSIYLCSVGQGAFTEAFFGQGTRLTVV.

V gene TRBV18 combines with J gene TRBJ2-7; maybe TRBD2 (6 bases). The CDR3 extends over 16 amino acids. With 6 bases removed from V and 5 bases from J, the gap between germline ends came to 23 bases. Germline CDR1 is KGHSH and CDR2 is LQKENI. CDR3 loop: CASSPILAAGGDEQYF. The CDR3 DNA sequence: TGTGCCAGCTCCCCAATCCTCGCCGCAGGAGGGGACGAGCAGTACTTC.

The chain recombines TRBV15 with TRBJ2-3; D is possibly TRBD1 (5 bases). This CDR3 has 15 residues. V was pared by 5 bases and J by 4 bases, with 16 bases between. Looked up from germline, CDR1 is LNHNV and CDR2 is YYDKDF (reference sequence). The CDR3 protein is CATSRRGERPDTQYF. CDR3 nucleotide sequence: TGTGCCACCAGCCGAAGGGGCGAGAGGCCAGATACGCAGTATTTT.

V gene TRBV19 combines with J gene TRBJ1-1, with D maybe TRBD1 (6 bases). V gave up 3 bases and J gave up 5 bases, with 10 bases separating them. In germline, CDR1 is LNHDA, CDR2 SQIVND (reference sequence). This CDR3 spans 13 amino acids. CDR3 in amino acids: CASSISGVTEAFF. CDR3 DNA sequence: TGTGCCAGTAGTATTTCAGGGGTTACTGAAGCTTTCTTT. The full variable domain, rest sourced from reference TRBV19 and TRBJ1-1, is DGGITQSPKYLFRKEGQNVTLSCEQNLNHDAMYWYRQDPGQGLRLIYYSQIVNDFQKGDIAEGYSVSREKKESFPLTVTSAQKNPTAFYLCASSISGVTEAFFGQGTRLTVV.

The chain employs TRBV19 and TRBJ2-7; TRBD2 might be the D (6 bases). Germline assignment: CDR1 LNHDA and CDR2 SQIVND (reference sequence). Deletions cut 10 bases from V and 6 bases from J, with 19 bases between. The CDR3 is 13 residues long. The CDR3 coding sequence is TGTGCCACCGCCGGGACTTTTGGGGCCGAGCAGTACTTC. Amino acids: CATAGTFGAEQYF. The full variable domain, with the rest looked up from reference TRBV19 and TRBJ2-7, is DGGITQSPKYLFRKEGQNVTLSCEQNLNHDAMYWYRQDPGQGLRLIYYSQIVNDFQKGDIAEGYSVSREKKESFPLTVTSAQKNPTAFYLCATAGTFGAEQYFGPGTRLTVT.

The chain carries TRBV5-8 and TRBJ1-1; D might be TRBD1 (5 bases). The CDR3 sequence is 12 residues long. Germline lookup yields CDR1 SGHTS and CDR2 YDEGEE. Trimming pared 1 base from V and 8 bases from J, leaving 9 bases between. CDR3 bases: TGTGCCAGCAGCTTGAGGGGCCCAGAAGCTTTCTTT. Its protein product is CASSLRGPEAFF.

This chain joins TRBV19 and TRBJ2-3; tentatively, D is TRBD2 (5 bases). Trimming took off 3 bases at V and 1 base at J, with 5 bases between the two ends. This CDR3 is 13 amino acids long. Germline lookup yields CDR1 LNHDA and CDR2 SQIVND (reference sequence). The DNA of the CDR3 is TGTGCCAGTAGTATGAGGGGCACAGATACGCAGTATTTT. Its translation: CASSMRGTDTQYF. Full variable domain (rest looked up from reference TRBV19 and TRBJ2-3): DGGITQSPKYLFRKEGQNVTLSCEQNLNHDAMYWYRQDPGQGLRLIYYSQIVNDFQKGDIAEGYSVSREKKESFPLTVTSAQKNPTAFYLCASSMRGTDTQYFGPGTRLTVL.

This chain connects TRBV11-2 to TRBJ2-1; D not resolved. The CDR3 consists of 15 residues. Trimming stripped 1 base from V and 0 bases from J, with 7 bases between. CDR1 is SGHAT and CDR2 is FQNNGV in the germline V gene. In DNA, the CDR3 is TGTGCCAGCAGCTTAGCGTTGAGCTCCTACAATGAGCAGTTCTTC. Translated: CASSLALSSYNEQFF.

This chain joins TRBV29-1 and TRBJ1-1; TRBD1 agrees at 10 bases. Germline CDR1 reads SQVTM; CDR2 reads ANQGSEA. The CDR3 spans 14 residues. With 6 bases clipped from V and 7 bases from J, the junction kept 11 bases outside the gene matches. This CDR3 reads CSVRPRGTGDEAFF. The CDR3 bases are TGCAGCGTCCGTCCTAGGGGGACAGGGGATGAAGCTTTCTTT.

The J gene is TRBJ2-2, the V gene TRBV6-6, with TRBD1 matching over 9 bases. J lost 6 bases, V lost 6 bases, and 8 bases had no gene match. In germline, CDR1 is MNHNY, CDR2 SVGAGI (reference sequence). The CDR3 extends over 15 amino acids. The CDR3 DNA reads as TGTGCCAGCAGCCTAGGACAGGGGACGGCCGGGGAGCTGTTTTTT. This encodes CASSLGQGTAGELFF.

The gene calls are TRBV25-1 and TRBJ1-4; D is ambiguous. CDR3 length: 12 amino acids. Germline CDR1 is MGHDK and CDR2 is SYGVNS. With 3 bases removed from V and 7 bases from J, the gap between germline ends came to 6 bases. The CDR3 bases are TGTGCCAGCAGTGACCTAACTGAAAAACTGTTTTTT. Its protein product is CASSDLTEKLFF.

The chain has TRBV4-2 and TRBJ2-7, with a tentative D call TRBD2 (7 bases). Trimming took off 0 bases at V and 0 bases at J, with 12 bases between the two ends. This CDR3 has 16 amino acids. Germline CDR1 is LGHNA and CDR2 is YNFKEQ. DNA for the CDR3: TGTGCCAGCAGCCAAGATCCGGGGGGCCTCTCCTACGAGCAGTACTTC. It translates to CASSQDPGGLSYEQYF.

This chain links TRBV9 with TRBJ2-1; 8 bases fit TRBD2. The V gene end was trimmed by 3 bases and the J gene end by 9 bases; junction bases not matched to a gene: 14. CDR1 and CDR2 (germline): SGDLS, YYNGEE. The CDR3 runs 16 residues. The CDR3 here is CASSALEAGGSIEQFF. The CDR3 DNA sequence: TGTGCCAGCAGCGCCCTGGAGGCGGGAGGATCGATTGAGCAGTTCTTC.

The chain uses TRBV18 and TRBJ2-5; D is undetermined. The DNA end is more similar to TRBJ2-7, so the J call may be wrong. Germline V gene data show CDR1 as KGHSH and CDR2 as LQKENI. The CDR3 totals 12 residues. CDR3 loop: CASSPNTYEQYF. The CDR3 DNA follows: TGTGCCAGCTCGCCTAATACCTACGAGCAGTACTTC.